The next 3 T cell receptor beta chains were all read from a single sample in a study of cytomegalovirus exposure and HLA in healthy donors. Amplification used 60 Vbeta primers and 13 Jbeta primers. Produced via immunoSEQ multiplex PCR; TCRdb's table is partial and in-frame only. Among about 180,000 clones listed, roughly 80% were seen once. The sequenced sample consisted of PBMCs. Receptor source: a man aged 40-55 years in good health and CMV-seronegative.

The chain is built from TRBV4-2 and TRBJ1-6; D is perhaps TRBD1 (6 bases). The CDR3 covers 17 residues. Germline values: CDR1 LGHNA, CDR2 YNFKEQ. V lost 1 base and J lost 10, with 20 bases in between. In nucleotides, the CDR3 is TGTGCCAGCAGCCAAGTCCCCCACAGGGAAAGAGGGTCACCCCTCCACTTT. Its protein product is CASSQVPHRERGSPLHF.

The V gene is TRBV28, the J gene TRBJ2-7, with 7 positions matching TRBD1. This CDR3 region has 15 residues. The V gene end was trimmed by 6 bases and the J gene end by 3 bases; junction bases not matched to a gene: 11. Germline V lookup: CDR1 MDHEN, CDR2 SYDVKM. CDR3 sequence reads: CASRVSTGESYEQYF. The CDR3 coding sequence is TGTGCCAGCAGGGTTAGTACAGGGGAAAGCTACGAGCAGTACTTC.

The sample holds one count of this clone. The rearrangement uses TRBV28 and TRBJ1-2; D call uncertain. CDR3 length equals 12 residues. The germline V gene encodes CDR1 MDHEN and CDR2 SYDVKM. The V gene lost 4 bases and the J gene lost 6 bases, with 9 bases spanning the gap. This CDR3 reads CASSWSTDGYTF. The CDR3 DNA reads as TGTGCCAGCAGTTGGTCAACAGATGGCTACACCTTC.